The entry below gives a single T cell receptor (beta chain) sequence along with its context. Its specificity is unknown. Sorted T cells were CFSE-labeled and cultured less than 6 days with allogeneic regulatory or mature dendritic cells at 1:10. The entry originates in a study of regulatory dendritic cells for organ transplantation. The V gene's germline CDR1 is SQVTM and CDR2 ANQGSEA. The V end was cut by 3 bases, the J end by 1 base, with 12 bases between. CDR3 length: 14 residues. Overall study results and limits: Memory CD8+ clonal expansion seemed more limited with regulatory than mature dendritic cells.

Sequencing was performed with immunoSEQ multiplex PCR; in TCRdb, only in-frame clones are kept and a portion is missing. Counted here are 15,000 to 20,000 clones, under 80% occurring once; the ten biggest clones make up approximately 3.3%. This TCR was sampled from a human donor in good health. This chain joins TRBV29-1 and TRBJ1-2; perhaps TRBD1 as D (5 bases). Material: memory CD4+ T cells from blood cultured with regulatory dendritic cells. The subset denotes: CD45RO+ memory T cells. Written as DNA, the CDR3 is TGCAGCGTTGAGGGAACGACAGTTAACTATGGCTACACCTTC. This translates into CSVEGTTVNYGYTF.